Sequencing of this T cell receptor (beta chain) was carried out in a study of shared clonotypes between healthy human individuals. It was around 190 ng DNA, some 30,000 T cell genomes, that sorted-subset replicate PCRs used. Methods used by the authors: Quality scores were absent from the junction-only immunoSEQ sequences, so filtering differed. Measured with immunoSEQ multiplex PCR; TCRdb has only the in-frame clones, and not every one. That table furnishes V, J and clone size, whereas the DNA furnished D and trimming. The sample lists approximately 400,000 clones, about 96% seen once, with around 0.3% in the top ten. On this clone: The sample carries other DNA sequences with the same CDR3.

With 1 base removed from V and 5 bases from J, the gap between germline ends came to 1 base. The CDR3 consists of 11 residues. The germline gives CDR1 LNHDA, CDR2 SQIVND (reference sequence). The authors combined CD45RO+ cells with CCR7-negative CD45RA+ TemRA cells as CD8 memory. Sequencing was carried out using memory CD8+ T cells sorted from blood. The subset here: CD45RO+ cells pooled with CCR7-negative TemRA cells. The sequence was obtained from a man in his thirties or forties in good health. The chain uses TRBV19 and TRBJ2-3; no definite D call. The CDR3 DNA reads TGTGCCAGTAGTATAGGAGATACGCAGTATTTT. It is translated as CASSIGDTQYF.